The sequence of this T cell receptor (beta chain) was determined in a study of T cells in narcolepsy. Study-level information: Donors had narcolepsy type 1 or type 2, or were healthy controls. Study results and caveats: Autoreactive clone sequences were missing from some blood memory CD4+ repertoires. Healthy controls reportedly lacked the autoreactive clonotypes serially found in patients' blood.

Sequencing used immunoSEQ multiplex PCR; TCRdb keeps in-frame clones, though not all of them. The sample holds roughly 32,000 clones; roughly four fifths are singletons and the top ten take more than 0.9%. This CDR3 spans 13 amino acids. Per germline, CDR1 SGHNT and CDR2 YYREEE (reference sequence). Between the trimmed V and J ends, which lost 2 bases and 7 bases, there was a span of 12 bases. Notes on this clone: Its antigen remains unidentified.

Sequenced sample: CD45RA- memory CD4+ T cells from PBMCs. The source of this sequence is a human donor with narcolepsy. The chain recombines TRBV5-4 with TRBJ1-2; D is possibly TRBD1 (5 bases). In nucleotides, the CDR3 is TGTGCCAGCAGCTTCCCCGGGGCGAGTGGCTACACCTTC. Translation: CASSFPGASGYTF.